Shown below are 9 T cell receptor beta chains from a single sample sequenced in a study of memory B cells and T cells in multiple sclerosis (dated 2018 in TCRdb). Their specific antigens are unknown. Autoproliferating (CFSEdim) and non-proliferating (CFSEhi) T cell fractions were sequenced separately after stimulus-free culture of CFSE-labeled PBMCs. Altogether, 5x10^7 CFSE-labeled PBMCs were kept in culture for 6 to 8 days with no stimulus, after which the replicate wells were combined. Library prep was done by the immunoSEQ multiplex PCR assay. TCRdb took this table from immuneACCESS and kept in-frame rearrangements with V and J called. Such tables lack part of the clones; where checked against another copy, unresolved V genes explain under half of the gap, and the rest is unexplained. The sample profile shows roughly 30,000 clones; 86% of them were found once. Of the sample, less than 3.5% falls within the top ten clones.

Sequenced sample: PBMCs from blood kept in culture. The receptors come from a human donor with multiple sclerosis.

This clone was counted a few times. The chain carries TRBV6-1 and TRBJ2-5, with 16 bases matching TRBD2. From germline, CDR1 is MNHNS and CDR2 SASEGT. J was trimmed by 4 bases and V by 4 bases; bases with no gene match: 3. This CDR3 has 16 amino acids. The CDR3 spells CASSAGTSGRVETQYF. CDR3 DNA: TGTGCCAGCAGTGCTGGGACTAGCGGGAGGGTAGAGACCCAGTACTTC.

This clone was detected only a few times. The CDR3 region has the DNA TGTGCCAGCGGGATAACAATAGATGAGCAGTTCTTC. Its translation is CASGITIDEQFF. V and J are TRBV13 and TRBJ2-1; D is ambiguous. The germline gives CDR1 PRHDT, CDR2 FYEKMQ (reference sequence). The germline V and J ends were trimmed by 8 bases and 8 bases, with 13 bases remaining between them. The CDR3 extends over 12 amino acids.

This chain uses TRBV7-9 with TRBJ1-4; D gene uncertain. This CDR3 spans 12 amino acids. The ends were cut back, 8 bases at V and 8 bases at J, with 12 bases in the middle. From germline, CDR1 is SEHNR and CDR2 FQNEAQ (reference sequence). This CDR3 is CASGGLEEKLFF. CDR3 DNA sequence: TGTGCCAGCGGAGGACTTGAAGAAAAACTGTTTTTT.

CDR3 nucleotide sequence: TGTGCCAGTAGTGTCGGACAGCCCTACGAGCAGTACTTC. As protein: CASSVGQPYEQYF. This chain joins TRBV19 and TRBJ2-7; TRBD1 might be the D (6 bases). V was pared by 5 bases and J by 2 bases, with 10 bases between. The CDR3 is made up of 13 amino acids. Germline lookup yields CDR1 LNHDA and CDR2 SQIVND (reference sequence).

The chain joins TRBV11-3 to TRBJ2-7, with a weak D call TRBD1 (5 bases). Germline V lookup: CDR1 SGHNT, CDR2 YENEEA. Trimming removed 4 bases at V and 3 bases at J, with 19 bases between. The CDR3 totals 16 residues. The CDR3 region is CASSYGAALRVYEQYF. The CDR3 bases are TGTGCCAGCAGCTATGGGGCAGCCCTCAGGGTCTACGAGCAGTACTTC.

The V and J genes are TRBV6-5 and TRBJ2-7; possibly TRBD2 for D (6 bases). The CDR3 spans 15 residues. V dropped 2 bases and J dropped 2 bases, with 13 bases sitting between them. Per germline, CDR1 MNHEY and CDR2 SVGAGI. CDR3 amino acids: CASSYRGVLTYEQYF. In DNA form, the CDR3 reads TGTGCCAGCAGTTACCGCGGGGTCCTAACCTACGAGCAGTACTTC.

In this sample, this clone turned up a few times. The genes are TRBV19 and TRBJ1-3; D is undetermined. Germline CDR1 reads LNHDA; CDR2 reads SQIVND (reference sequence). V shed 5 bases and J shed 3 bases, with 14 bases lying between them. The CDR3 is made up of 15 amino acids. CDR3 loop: CASSPSFGHGNTIYF. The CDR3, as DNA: TGTGCCAGTAGTCCCTCTTTCGGGCATGGAAACACCATATATTTT.

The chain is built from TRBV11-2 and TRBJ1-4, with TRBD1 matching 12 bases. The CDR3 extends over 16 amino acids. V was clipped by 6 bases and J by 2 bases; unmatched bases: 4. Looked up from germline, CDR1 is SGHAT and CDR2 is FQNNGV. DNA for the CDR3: TGTGCCAGCAGTTCCGGGACAGGGGGCACTAATGAAAAACTGTTTTTT. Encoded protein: CASSSGTGGTNEKLFF.

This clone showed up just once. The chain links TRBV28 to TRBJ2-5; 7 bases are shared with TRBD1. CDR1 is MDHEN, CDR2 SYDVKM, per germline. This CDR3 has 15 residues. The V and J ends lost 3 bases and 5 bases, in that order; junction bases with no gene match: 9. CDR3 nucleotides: TGTGCCAGCAGTTTTTCGTTCTTACAGGGGGAGACCCAGTACTTC. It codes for CASSFSFLQGETQYF.